This is a list of T cell receptor beta chains from one sample in a study of blood T cell repertoires in COVID-19. Libraries were prepared by immunoSEQ multiplex PCR; TCRdb keeps only in-frame clonotypes and omits some of them. The sample comprises roughly 120,000 clones, about 90% of which are singletons, and around 2.1% rests with the top ten. The sequenced material came from peripheral blood. The origin of the receptors is a man aged 50 to 60 with COVID-19, enrolled during active disease. Each CDR3 is given with its conserved first and last residue. Each record gives: D gene, J gene, V gene, CDR3 DNA, CDR3 protein. D genes are given only for firm matches.

TRBD1,TRBJ2-1,TRBV5-1,TGCGCCAGCAGCTTGGGGACAGGGAACAATGAGCAGTTCTTC,CASSLGTGNNEQFF
TRBD1,TRBJ2-2,TRBV3-1/TRBV3-2,TGTGCCAGCAGCCAAGTCTCGACAGGGATCACCGGGGAGCTGTTTTTT,CASSQVSTGITGELFF
TRBD2,TRBJ2-2,TRBV7-9,TGTGCCAGCTTCGCGGGAGACACCGGGGAGCTGTTTTTT,CASFAGDTGELFF
.,TRBJ2-1,TRBV4-1,TGCGCCAGCAGCCAAGATCTCTACAATGAGCAGTTCTTC,CASSQDLYNEQFF
.,TRBJ1-6,TRBV9,TGTGCCAGCTCGGTCGGAGAGTATAATTCACCCCTCCACTTT,CASSVGEYNSPLHF
.,TRBJ2-3,TRBV7-2,TGTGCCAGCACCTCGGGGGCAGATACGCAGTATTTT,CASTSGADTQYF
.,TRBJ1-5,TRBV28,TGTGCCAGCAGACTCCGGGGGAGCAATCAGCCCCAGCATTTT,CASRLRGSNQPQHF
.,TRBJ1-2,TRBV10-3,TGTGCCATCAGTGAGCCCCGGGATCAATTAGGCTACACCTTC,CAISEPRDQLGYTF
.,TRBJ1-4,TRBV11-2,TGTGCCAGCAGCTTAGATCTACAGTCCTATGAAAAACTGTTTTTT,CASSLDLQSYEKLFF
.,TRBJ1-4,TRBV30,TGTGCCTGTTTAGATCTCGCAACTAATGAAAAACTGTTTTTT,CACLDLATNEKLFF
.,TRBJ2-5,TRBV2,TGTGCCAGCAGCAGGGTCCCTGAAGAGACCCAGTACTTC,CASSRVPEETQYF
.,TRBJ1-4,TRBV23-1,TGCGCCAGCATTAGTCACGGGGGGCGGGTTGAAAAACTGTTTTTT,CASISHGGRVEKLFF
TRBD1,TRBJ2-1,TRBV9,TGTGCCAGCAGCGCGCCGGGACAGGGGTATGAGCAGTTCTTC,CASSAPGQGYEQFF